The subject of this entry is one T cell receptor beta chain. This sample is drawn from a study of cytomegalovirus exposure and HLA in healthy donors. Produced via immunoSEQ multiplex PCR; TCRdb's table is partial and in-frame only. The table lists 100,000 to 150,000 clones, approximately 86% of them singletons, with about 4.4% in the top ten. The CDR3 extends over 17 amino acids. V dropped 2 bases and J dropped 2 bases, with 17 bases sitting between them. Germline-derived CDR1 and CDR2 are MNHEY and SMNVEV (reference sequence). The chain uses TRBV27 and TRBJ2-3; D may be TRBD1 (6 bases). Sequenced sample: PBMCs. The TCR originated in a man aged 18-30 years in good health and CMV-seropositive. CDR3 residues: CASSLTGPSIPTDTQYF. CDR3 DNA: TGTGCCAGCAGTTTAACAGGGCCATCAATCCCCACAGATACGCAGTATTTT.